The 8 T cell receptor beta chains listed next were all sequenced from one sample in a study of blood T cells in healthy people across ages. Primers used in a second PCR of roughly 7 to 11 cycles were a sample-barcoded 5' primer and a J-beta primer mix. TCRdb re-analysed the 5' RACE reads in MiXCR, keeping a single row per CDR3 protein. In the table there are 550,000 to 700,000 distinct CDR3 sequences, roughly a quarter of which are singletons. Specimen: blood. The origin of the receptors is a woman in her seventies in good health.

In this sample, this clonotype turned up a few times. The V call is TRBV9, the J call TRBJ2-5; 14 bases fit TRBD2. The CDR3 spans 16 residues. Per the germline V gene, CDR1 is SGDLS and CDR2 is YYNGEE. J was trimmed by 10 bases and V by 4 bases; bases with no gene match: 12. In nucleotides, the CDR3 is TGTGCCAGCAGCCGGACTAGCGGGGGGCCCTCGCAAGGCCAGTACTTC. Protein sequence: CASSRTSGGPSQGQYF.

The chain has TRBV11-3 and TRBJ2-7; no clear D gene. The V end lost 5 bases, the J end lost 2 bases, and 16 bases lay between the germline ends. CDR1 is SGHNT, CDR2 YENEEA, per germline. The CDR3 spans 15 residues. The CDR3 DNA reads TGTGCCAGCAGCCTATCGTGGGTCCCGACCTACGAGCAGTACTTC. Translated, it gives CASSLSWVPTYEQYF.

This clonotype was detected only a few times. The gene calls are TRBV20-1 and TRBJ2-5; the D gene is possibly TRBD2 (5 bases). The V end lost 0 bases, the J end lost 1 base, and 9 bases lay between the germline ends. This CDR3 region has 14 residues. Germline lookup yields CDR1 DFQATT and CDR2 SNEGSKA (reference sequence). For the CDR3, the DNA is TGCAGTGCTAGAGATCTACGGGGCCAAGAGACCCAGTACTTC. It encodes CSARDLRGQETQYF.

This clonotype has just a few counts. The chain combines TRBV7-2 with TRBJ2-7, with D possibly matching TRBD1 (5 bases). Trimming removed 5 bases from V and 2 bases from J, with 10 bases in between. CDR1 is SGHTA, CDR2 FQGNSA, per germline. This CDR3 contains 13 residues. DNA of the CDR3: TGTGCCAGCAGCGAAGACAGACCCTACGAGCAGTACTTC. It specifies CASSEDRPYEQYF.

CDR3 loop: CASSPVGATDTQYF. The CDR3, as DNA: TGTGCCAGCAGCCCAGTCGGTGCCACAGATACGCAGTATTTT. The chain has TRBV7-2 and TRBJ2-3; D unresolved. The CDR3 covers 14 residues. V was cut by 5 bases and J by 2 bases, with 11 bases left in between. Per germline, CDR1 SGHTA and CDR2 FQGNSA.

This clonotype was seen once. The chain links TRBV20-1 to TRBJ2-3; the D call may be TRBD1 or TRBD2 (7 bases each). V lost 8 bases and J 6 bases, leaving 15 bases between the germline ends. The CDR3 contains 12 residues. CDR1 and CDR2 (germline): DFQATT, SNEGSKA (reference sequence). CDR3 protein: CSTNRGGDTQYF. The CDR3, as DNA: TGCAGTACAAACAGGGGAGGGGATACGCAGTATTTT.

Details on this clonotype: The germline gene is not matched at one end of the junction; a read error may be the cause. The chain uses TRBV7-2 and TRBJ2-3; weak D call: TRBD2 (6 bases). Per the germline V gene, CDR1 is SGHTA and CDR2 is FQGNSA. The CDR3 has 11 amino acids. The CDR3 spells CASSSTRDWHF. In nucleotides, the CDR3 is TGTGCCAGCAGCTCGACTAGAGATTGGCATTTT.

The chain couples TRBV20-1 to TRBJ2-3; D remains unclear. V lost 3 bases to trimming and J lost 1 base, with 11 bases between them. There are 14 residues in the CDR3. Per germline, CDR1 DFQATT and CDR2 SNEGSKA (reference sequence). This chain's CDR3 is CSASKVLRTDTQYF. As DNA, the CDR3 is TGCAGTGCTAGTAAGGTACTCCGCACAGATACGCAGTATTTT.